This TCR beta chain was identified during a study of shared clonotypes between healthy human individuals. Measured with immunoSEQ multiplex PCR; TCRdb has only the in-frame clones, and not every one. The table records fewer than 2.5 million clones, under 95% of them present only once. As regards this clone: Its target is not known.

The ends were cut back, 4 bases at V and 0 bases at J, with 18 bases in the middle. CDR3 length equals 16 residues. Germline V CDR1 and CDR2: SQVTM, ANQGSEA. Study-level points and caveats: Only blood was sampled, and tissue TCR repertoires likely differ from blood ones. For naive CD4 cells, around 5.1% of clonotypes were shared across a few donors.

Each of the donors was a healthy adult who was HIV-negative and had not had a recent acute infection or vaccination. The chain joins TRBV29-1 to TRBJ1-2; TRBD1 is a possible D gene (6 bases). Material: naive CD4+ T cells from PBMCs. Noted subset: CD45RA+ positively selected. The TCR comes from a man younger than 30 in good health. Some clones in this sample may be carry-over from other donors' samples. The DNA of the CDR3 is TGCAGCGTTGTGGGGTCGGGGGCTTCCACTAACTATGGCTACACCTTC. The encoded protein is CSVVGSGASTNYGYTF.